Sequencing of this T cell receptor (beta chain) was carried out in a study of cytomegalovirus exposure and HLA in healthy donors. CDR1 and CDR2 (germline): SGHTA, FQGTGA. The V end was cut by 3 bases, the J end by 2 bases, with 8 bases between. CDR3 length: 14 residues. The PCR ran on 60 Vbeta and 13 Jbeta primers. The data were produced by immunoSEQ multiplex PCR, yet TCRdb's version contains in-frame clones alone and is incomplete. This table has 140,000 to 150,000 clones, 60% to 85% appearing once. The origin of this receptor is a man between 35 and 55 years old in good health and CMV-seronegative. Sequencing used PBMCs. The chain has TRBV7-3 and TRBJ2-1, with D possibly being TRBD2 (5 bases). The CDR3 coding sequence is TGTGCCAGCAGCTTGTCGGGGACCTACAATGAGCAGTTCTTC. Residues: CASSLSGTYNEQFF. Using reference TRBV7-3 and TRBJ2-1 for the parts outside the CDR3, the full variable domain is GAGVSQTPSNKVTEKGKYVELRCDPISGHTALYWYRQSLGQGPEFLIYFQGTGAADDSGLPNDRFFAVRPEGSVSTLKIQRTERGDSAVYLCASSLSGTYNEQFFGPGTRLTVL.